This T cell receptor beta chain was identified in a study of cytomegalovirus exposure and HLA in healthy donors. Study details: An early data release held approximately 80 million unique TCRs from HLA-typed donors.

J lost 6 bases, V lost 3 bases, and 8 bases had no gene match. The CDR3 sequence is 15 residues long. Germline V gene sequence: CDR1 SGHTA, CDR2 FQGTGA. The PCR made use of 60 Vbeta and 13 Jbeta primers. Repertoires were generated with immunoSEQ multiplex PCR, while TCRdb's copy carries only in-frame clones and drops some. This table holds around 150,000 clones, around 83% found once. Donors showed nominal health when sampled, although they likely had unrecorded immune exposures. The chain is built from TRBV7-3 and TRBJ1-2; 9 bases are a match to TRBD1. The sample consisted of PBMCs. The source is a man aged 35 to 55 in good health and CMV-seropositive. The chain's CDR3 is CASSFTNRDRDGYTF. The CDR3 region has the DNA TGTGCCAGCAGCTTCACAAACCGGGACAGGGATGGCTACACCTTC.